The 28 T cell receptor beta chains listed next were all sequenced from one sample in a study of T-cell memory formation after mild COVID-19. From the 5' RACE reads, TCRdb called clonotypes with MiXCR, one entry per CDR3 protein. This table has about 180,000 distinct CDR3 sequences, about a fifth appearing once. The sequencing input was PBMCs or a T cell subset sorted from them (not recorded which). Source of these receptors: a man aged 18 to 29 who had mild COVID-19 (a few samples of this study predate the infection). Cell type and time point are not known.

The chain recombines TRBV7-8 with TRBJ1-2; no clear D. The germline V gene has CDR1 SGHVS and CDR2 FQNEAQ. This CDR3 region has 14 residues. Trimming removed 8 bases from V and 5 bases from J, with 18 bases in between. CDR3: CASSTGPQGYGYTF. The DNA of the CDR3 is TGTGCCAGCTCAACCGGGCCTCAAGGGTATGGCTACACCTTC.

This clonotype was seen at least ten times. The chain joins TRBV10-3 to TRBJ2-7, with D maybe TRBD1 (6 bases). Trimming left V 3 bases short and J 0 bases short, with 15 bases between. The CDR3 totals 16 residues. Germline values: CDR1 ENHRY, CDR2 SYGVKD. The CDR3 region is CAISDLGTSRSYEQYF. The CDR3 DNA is TGTGCCATCAGTGACCTTGGGACATCTCGCTCCTACGAGCAGTACTTC.

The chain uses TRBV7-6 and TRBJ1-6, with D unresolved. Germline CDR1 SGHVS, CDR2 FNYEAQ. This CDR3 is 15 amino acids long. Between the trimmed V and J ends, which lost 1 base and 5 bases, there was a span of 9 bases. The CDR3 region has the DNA TGTGCCAGCAGCTTAGGACCCGTTAATAATTCACCCCTCCACTTT. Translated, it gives CASSLGPVNNSPLHF.

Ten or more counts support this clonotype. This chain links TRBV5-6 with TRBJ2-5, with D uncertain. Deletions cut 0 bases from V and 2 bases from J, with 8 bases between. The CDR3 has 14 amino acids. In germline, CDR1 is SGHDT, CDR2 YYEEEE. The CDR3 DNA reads TGTGCCAGCAGCTTGGGGTTCAGACAAGAGACCCAGTACTTC. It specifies CASSLGFRQETQYF.

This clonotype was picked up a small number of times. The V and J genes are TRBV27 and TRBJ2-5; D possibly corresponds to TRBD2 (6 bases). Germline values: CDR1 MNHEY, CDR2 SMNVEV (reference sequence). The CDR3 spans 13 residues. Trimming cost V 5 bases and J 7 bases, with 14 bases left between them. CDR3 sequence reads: CASSGPGGGTQYF. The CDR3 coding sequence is TGTGCCAGCAGTGGACCCGGGGGTGGGACCCAGTACTTC.

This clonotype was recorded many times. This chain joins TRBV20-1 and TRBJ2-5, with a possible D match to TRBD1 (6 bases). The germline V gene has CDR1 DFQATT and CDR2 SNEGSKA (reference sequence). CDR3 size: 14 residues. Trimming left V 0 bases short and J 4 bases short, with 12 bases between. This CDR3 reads CSARELTGRETQYF. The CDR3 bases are TGCAGTGCTAGAGAACTAACAGGGAGAGAGACCCAGTACTTC.

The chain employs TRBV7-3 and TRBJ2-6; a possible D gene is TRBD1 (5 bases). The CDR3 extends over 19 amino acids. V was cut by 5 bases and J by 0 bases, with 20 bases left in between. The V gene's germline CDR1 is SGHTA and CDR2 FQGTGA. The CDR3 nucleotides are TGTGCCAGCAGCCCGAGGATCCAGGGCCTTAGCTCTGGGGCCAACGTCCTGACTTTC. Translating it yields CASSPRIQGLSSGANVLTF.

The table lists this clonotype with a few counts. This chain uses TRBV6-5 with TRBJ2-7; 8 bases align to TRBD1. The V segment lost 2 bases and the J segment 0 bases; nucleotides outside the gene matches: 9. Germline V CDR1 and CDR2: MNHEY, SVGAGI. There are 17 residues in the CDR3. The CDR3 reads CASSYRRDRMTSYEQYF. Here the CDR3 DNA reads TGTGCCAGCAGTTACCGAAGGGACAGGATGACCTCCTACGAGCAGTACTTC.

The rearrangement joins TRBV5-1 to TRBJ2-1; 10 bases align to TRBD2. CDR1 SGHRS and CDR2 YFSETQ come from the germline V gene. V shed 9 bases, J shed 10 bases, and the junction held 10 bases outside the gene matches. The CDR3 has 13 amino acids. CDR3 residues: CATGGLAGAEQFF. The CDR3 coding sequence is TGCGCCACGGGGGGCCTAGCGGGGGCCGAGCAGTTCTTC.

The CDR3 region is CASSLEPTGGFTEAFF. In DNA, the CDR3 is TGCGCCAGCAGCTTGGAGCCCACAGGGGGCTTTACTGAAGCTTTCTTT. This rearrangement joins TRBV5-1 to TRBJ1-1; TRBD1 agrees at 9 bases. The CDR3 has 16 amino acids. Germline V gives CDR1 SGHRS, CDR2 YFSETQ. V shed 0 bases, J shed 5 bases, and the junction held 8 bases outside the gene matches. The variable domain in full, with the rest retrieved from reference TRBV5-1 and TRBJ1-1, is KAGVTQTPRYLIKTRGQQVTLSCSPISGHRSVSWYQQTPGQGLQFLFEYFSETQRNKGNFPGRFSGRQFSNSRSEMNVSTLELGDSALYLCASSLEPTGGFTEAFFGQGTRLTVV.

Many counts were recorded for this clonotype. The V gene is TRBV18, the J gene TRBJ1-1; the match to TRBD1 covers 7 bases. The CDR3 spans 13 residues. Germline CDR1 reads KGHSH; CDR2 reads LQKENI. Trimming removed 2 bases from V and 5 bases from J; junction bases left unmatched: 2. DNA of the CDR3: TGTGCCAGCTCACCAACAGGGGAGACTGAAGCTTTCTTT. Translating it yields CASSPTGETEAFF.

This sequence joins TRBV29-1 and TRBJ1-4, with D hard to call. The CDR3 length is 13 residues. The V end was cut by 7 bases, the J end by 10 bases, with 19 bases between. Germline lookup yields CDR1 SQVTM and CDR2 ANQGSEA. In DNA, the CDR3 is TGCAGCGCTTCCTTTCTTTTGGGTAGAAAACTGTTTTTT. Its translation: CSASFLLGRKLFF.

The CDR3 region is CASSPPGGAQHF. The CDR3, as DNA: TGTGCCAGCAGTCCCCCTGGGGGGGCCCAGCATTTT. The chain employs TRBV28 and TRBJ1-5, with a weak D call TRBD1 (5 bases). Germline CDR1 reads MDHEN; CDR2 reads SYDVKM. Trimming shortened V by 5 bases and J by 11 bases, and 13 bases separated the two germline ends. The CDR3 sequence is 12 residues long.

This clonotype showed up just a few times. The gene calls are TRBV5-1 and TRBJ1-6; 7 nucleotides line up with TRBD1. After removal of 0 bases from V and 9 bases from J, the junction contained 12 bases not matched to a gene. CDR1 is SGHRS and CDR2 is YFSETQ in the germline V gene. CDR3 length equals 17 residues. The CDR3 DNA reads TGCGCCAGCAGCTTGGGCCGGGGGACAGCGAAGAGTTCACCCCTCCACTTT. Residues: CASSLGRGTAKSSPLHF. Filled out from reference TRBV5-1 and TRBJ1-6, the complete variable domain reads KAGVTQTPRYLIKTRGQQVTLSCSPISGHRSVSWYQQTPGQGLQFLFEYFSETQRNKGNFPGRFSGRQFSNSRSEMNVSTLELGDSALYLCASSLGRGTAKSSPLHFGNGTRLTVT.

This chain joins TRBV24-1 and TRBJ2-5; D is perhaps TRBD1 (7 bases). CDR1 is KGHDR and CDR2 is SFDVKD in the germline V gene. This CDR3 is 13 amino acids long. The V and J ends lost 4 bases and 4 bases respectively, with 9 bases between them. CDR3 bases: TGTGCCACCAGTGAGCAGGGGGGAGAGACCCAGTACTTC. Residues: CATSEQGGETQYF.

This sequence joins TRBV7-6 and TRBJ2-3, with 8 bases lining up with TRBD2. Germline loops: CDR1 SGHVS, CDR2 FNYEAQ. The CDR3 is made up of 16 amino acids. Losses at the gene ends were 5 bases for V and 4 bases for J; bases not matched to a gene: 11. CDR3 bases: TGTGCCAGCAGCATCGGCGGGACTAGAGGATCAGATACGCAGTATTTT. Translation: CASSIGGTRGSDTQYF.

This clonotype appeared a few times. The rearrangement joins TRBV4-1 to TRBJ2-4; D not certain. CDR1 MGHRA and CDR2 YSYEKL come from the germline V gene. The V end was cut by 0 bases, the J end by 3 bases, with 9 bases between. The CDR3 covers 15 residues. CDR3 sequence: CASSQEGNGKNIQYF. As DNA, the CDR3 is TGCGCCAGCAGCCAAGAGGGGAACGGCAAAAACATTCAGTACTTC.

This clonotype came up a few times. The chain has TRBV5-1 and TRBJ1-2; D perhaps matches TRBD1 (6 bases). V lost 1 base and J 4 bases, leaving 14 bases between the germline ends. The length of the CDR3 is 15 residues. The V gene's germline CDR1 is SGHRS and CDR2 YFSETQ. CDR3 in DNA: TGCGCCAGCAGCTTGTACAGGGCCGGAGCCTATGGCTACACCTTC. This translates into CASSLYRAGAYGYTF.

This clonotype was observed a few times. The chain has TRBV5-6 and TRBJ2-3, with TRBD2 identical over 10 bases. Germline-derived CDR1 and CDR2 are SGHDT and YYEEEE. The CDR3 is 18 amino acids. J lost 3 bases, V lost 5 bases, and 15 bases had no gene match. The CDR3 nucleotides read TGTGCCAGCAGGCGACAGATGAGCGGGGGGGTCATAACAGATACGCAGTATTTT. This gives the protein CASRRQMSGGVITDTQYF.

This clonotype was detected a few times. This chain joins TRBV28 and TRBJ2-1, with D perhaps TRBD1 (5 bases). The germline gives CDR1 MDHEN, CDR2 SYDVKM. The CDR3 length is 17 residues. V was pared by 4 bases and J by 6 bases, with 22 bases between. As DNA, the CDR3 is TGTGCCAGCAGTTCACCCGCAGGGTCTCTGACTTTCAATGAGCAGTTCTTC. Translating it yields CASSSPAGSLTFNEQFF.

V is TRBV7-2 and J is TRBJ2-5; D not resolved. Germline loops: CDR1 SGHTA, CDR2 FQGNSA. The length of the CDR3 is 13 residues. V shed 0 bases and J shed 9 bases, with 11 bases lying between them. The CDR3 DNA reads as TGTGCCAGCAGCTTAGCAGAGGCGTCGGCCCAGTACTTC. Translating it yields CASSLAEASAQYF.

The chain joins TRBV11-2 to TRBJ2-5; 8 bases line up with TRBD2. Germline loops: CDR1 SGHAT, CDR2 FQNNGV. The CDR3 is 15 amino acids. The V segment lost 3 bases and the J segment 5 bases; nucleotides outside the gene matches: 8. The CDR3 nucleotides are TGTGCCAGCAGCTTGGGGCGGGGGGCCGCGGAGACCCAGTACTTC. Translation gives CASSLGRGAAETQYF.

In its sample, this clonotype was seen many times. The CDR3 bases are TGCGCCAGCAGCGACAGTGACTCCTACGAGCAGTACTTC. Translation gives CASSDSDSYEQYF. This chain uses TRBV5-1 with TRBJ2-7, with a weak D call TRBD1 (5 bases). CDR3 size: 13 residues. The ends were cut back, 4 bases at V and 0 bases at J, with 8 bases in the middle. CDR1 is SGHRS and CDR2 is YFSETQ in the germline V gene.

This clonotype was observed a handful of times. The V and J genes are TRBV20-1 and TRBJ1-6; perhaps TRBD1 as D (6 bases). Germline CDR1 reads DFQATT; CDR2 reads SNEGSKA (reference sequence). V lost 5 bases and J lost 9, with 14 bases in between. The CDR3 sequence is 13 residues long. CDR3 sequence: CSAGLEGGSPLHF. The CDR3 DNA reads TGCAGTGCTGGGCTTGAAGGGGGTTCACCCCTCCACTTT.

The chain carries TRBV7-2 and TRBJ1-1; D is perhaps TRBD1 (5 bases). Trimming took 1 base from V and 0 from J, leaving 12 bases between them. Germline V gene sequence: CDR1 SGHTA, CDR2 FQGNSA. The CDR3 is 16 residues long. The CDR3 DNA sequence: TGTGCCAGCAGCTTAGACTGGGCCAGGGTGAACACTGAAGCTTTCTTT. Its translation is CASSLDWARVNTEAFF.

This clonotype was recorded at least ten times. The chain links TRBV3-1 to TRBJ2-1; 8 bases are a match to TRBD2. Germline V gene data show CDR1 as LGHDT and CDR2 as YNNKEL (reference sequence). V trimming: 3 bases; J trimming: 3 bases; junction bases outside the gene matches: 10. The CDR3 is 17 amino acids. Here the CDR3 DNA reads TGTGCCAGCAGCCACTCCACGGGGGGGAACCTCTACAATGAGCAGTTCTTC. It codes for CASSHSTGGNLYNEQFF.

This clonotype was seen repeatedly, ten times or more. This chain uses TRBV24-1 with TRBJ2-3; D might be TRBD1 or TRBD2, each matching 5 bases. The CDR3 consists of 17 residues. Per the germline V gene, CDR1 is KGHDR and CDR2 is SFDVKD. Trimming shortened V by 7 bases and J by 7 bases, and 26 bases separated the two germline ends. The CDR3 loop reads CATSGPGPANMAHTQYF. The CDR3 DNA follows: TGTGCCACCAGCGGGCCGGGGCCGGCCAACATGGCACATACGCAGTATTTT.

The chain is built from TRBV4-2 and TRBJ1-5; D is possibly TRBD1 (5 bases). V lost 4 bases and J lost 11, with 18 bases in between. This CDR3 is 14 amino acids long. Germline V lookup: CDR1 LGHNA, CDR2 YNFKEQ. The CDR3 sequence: CASSPGGVGEAQHF. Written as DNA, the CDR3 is TGTGCCAGCAGCCCCGGGGGTGTGGGTGAGGCCCAGCATTTT.